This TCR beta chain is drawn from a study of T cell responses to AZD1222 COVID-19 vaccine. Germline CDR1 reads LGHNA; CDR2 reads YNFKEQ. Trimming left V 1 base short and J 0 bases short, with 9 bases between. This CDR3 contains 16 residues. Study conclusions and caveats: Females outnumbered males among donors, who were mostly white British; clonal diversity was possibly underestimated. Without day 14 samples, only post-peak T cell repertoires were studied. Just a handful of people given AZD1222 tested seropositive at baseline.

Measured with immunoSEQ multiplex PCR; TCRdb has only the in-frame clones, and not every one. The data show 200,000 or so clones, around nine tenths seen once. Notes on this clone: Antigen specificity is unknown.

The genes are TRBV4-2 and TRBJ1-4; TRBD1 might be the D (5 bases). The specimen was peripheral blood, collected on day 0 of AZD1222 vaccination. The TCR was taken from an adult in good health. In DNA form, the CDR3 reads TGTGCCAGCAGCCAAGCAGGGAGGGCAACTAATGAAAAACTGTTTTTT. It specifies CASSQAGRATNEKLFF.